Presented here are 20 T cell receptor beta chains from one specimen sequenced in a study of CD8+ T cells in alopecia areata. The sequencing template was cDNA reverse transcribed from extracted RNA. Sequenced by immunoSEQ multiplex PCR; TCRdb stores in-frame clones only, minus some. The table has 150,000 to 200,000 clones, about three fifths seen once. Treatment here: oral pan-JAK inhibitor, 5-10 mg twice daily. The specimen was CD4+ T cells sorted from blood, collected around week 50, from a patient treated with tofacitinib. All receptors derive from a human donor with alopecia areata.

The CDR3 protein is CASHGGASTGELFF. The CDR3 DNA sequence: TGTGCCAGCCACGGGGGGGCCAGCACCGGGGAGCTGTTTTTT. This rearrangement joins TRBV6-5 to TRBJ2-2; 8 nucleotides agree with TRBD2. V dropped 8 bases and J dropped 4; count of bases not matched to a gene: 6. The CDR3 totals 14 residues. Germline V gives CDR1 MNHEY, CDR2 SVGAGI.

The rearrangement joins TRBV7-8 to TRBJ1-1, with 8 bases fitting TRBD1. CDR1 is SGHVS, CDR2 FQNEAQ, per germline. The CDR3 contains 16 residues. The ends lost 2 bases at V and 1 base at J; junction bases unmatched: 6. CDR3 amino acids: CASSLPTGGSNTEAFF. CDR3 DNA sequence: TGTGCCAGCAGCTTACCCACAGGGGGATCGAACACTGAAGCTTTCTTT.

This clone appeared a few times. The chain has TRBV29-1 and TRBJ2-5, with D unclear. Trimming stripped 4 bases from V and 3 bases from J, with 12 bases between. The CDR3 covers 13 residues. The germline gives CDR1 SQVTM, CDR2 ANQGSEA. The CDR3 region is CSVGWWAEETQYF. Written as DNA, the CDR3 is TGCAGCGTTGGTTGGTGGGCAGAAGAGACCCAGTACTTC.

This chain joins TRBV5-1 and TRBJ2-3; D is perhaps TRBD1 (6 bases). V lost 2 bases and J lost 6, with 16 bases in between. The CDR3 runs to 15 residues. CDR1 is SGHRS and CDR2 is YFSETQ in the germline V gene. Here the CDR3 DNA reads TGCGCCAGCAGCTTAACAGGGCTTGGTCAGGATACGCAGTATTTT. This gives the protein CASSLTGLGQDTQYF.

This sequence joins TRBV7-2 and TRBJ1-1; 10 bases are a match to TRBD1. The V and J ends lost 4 bases and 5 bases, in that order; junction bases with no gene match: 10. In germline, CDR1 is SGHTA, CDR2 FQGNSA. This CDR3 contains 16 residues. The CDR3 bases are TGTGCCAGCAGCTCTCAGACAGGGGGCGCGGTTACTGAAGCTTTCTTT. It translates to CASSSQTGGAVTEAFF.

The chain couples TRBV2 to TRBJ2-3, with TRBD1 matching 7 bases. CDR1 and CDR2 (germline): SNHLY, FYNNEI. CDR3 size: 16 residues. The J segment lost 1 base and the V segment lost 6 bases, leaving 10 bases of the junction unmatched. The CDR3 DNA sequence: TGTGCCAGCAGCCCCCGGACAGGACTCCGCACAGATACGCAGTATTTT. This sequence encodes CASSPRTGLRTDTQYF.

Details on this clone: This same CDR3 is encoded by further DNA sequences in the sample. V is TRBV18 and J is TRBJ2-3; D is unresolved. The CDR3 extends over 13 amino acids. V lost 0 bases and J lost 0, with 1 base in between. Germline V lookup: CDR1 KGHSH, CDR2 LQKENI. This chain's CDR3 is CASSPPSTDTQYF. Written as DNA, the CDR3 is TGTGCCAGCTCACCACCCAGCACAGATACGCAGTATTTT. Looking up the rest from reference TRBV18 and TRBJ2-3 gives the full variable domain: NAGVMQNPRHLVRRRGQEARLRCSPMKGHSHVYWYRQLPEEGLKFMVYLQKENIIDESGMPKERFSAEFPKEGPSILRIQQVVRGDSAAYFCASSPPSTDTQYFGPGTRLTVL.

The chain recombines TRBV6-1 with TRBJ1-6, with D unresolved. CDR1 and CDR2 from the germline V gene are MNHNS and SASEGT. The V gene lost 2 bases and the J gene lost 9 bases, with 5 bases spanning the gap. The CDR3 totals 12 residues. As DNA, the CDR3 is TGTGCCAGCAGTGAATTGATTTCACCCCTCCACTTT. It encodes CASSELISPLHF.

In its sample, this clone was seen a few times. Other DNA sequences in this sample translate to the same CDR3. This chain joins TRBV29-1 and TRBJ2-7, with 7 bases lining up with TRBD2. The CDR3 is 11 amino acids. Germline-derived CDR1 and CDR2 are SQVTM and ANQGSEA. J lost 5 bases, V lost 3 bases, and 1 base had no gene match. The CDR3 loop reads CSVDRGDEQYF. Written as DNA, the CDR3 is TGCAGCGTTGATCGGGGGGACGAGCAGTACTTC.

This clone was detected a few times. This chain joins TRBV4-1 and TRBJ2-3, with 7 bases fitting TRBD1. The germline gives CDR1 MGHRA, CDR2 YSYEKL. Trimming took 2 bases from V and 4 from J; bases not matched to a gene: 3. The CDR3 is 14 amino acids. CDR3 sequence: CASSQLQGPDTQYF. In DNA, the CDR3 is TGCGCCAGCAGCCAATTACAGGGGCCAGATACGCAGTATTTT.

This chain uses TRBV7-8 with TRBJ2-3, with 15 nucleotides matching TRBD2. Per germline, CDR1 SGHVS and CDR2 FQNEAQ. Trimming cost V 4 bases and J 1 base; bases outside gene matches: 6. This CDR3 is built from 18 residues. The CDR3 is CASSSGLAGGQRTDTQYF. As DNA, the CDR3 is TGTGCCAGCAGCTCGGGACTAGCGGGGGGCCAACGCACAGATACGCAGTATTTT.

The V and J genes are TRBV29-1 and TRBJ1-4; 7 positions agree with TRBD1. The V and J ends lost 4 bases and 3 bases, in that order; junction bases with no gene match: 2. Germline lookup yields CDR1 SQVTM and CDR2 ANQGSEA. The CDR3 runs to 13 residues. The CDR3 region has the DNA TGCAGCGTTGCACAGGGGCCTAATGAAAAACTGTTTTTT. Translated, it gives CSVAQGPNEKLFF. Full variable domain (rest looked up from reference TRBV29-1 and TRBJ1-4): SAVISQKPSRDICQRGTSLTIQCQVDSQVTMMFWYRQQPGQSLTLIATANQGSEATYESGFVIDKFPISRPNLTFSTLTVSNMSPEDSSIYLCSVAQGPNEKLFFGSGTQLSVL.

This sequence joins TRBV2 and TRBJ2-1; D is ambiguous. Germline-derived CDR1 and CDR2 are SNHLY and FYNNEI. V lost 7 bases and J lost 0, with 16 bases in between. The length of the CDR3 is 16 residues. The CDR3 bases are TGTGCCAGCACCTTCAGAGGAATGAGCTCCTACAATGAGCAGTTCTTC. Residues: CASTFRGMSSYNEQFF.

V usage is TRBV29-1 and J usage is TRBJ1-1; D not resolved. This CDR3 is built from 13 residues. Germline loops: CDR1 SQVTM, CDR2 ANQGSEA. Trimming removed 1 base at V and 0 bases at J, with 6 bases between. CDR3 DNA: TGCAGCGTTGAAGCTCGTCTGAACACTGAAGCTTTCTTT. This codes for CSVEARLNTEAFF.

This chain links TRBV29-1 with TRBJ2-3; possible D gene TRBD2, 5 bases. V lost 4 bases to trimming and J lost 2 bases, with 10 bases between them. The CDR3 sequence is 13 residues long. The germline V gene has CDR1 SQVTM and CDR2 ANQGSEA. Written as DNA, the CDR3 is TGCAGCGTTGCATCGGGGTTCACAGATACGCAGTATTTT. Encoded protein: CSVASGFTDTQYF.

The chain links TRBV7-6 to TRBJ2-2; no firm D call. Germline V gene data show CDR1 as SGHVS and CDR2 as FNYEAQ. V was pared by 0 bases and J by 3 bases, with 8 bases between. The length of the CDR3 is 15 residues. CDR3 nucleotide sequence: TGTGCCAGCAGCTTAGCGCTGGCAGACACCGGGGAGCTGTTTTTT. This sequence encodes CASSLALADTGELFF.

The chain has TRBV11-2 and TRBJ2-2; no clear D. This CDR3 is built from 11 residues. Trimming removed 5 bases at V and 6 bases at J, with 4 bases between. In germline, CDR1 is SGHAT, CDR2 FQNNGV. The CDR3 DNA reads as TGTGCCAGCAGCCCTTCCGGGGAGCTGTTTTTT. Its protein product is CASSPSGELFF.

The rearrangement joins TRBV4-3 to TRBJ1-2; D remains ambiguous. Deletions cut 0 bases from V and 3 bases from J, with 17 bases between. There are 17 residues in the CDR3. Germline V gene lookup returns CDR1 LGHNA and CDR2 YSLEER. CDR3 amino acids: CASSQEWSHRGYYGYTF. The DNA of the CDR3 is TGCGCCAGCAGCCAAGAATGGTCCCATCGGGGTTACTATGGCTACACCTTC.

The chain uses TRBV6-5 and TRBJ2-7; 9 bases are shared with TRBD1. V lost 6 bases and J lost 3; bases outside the gene matches: 6. This CDR3 spans 14 amino acids. In germline, CDR1 is MNHEY, CDR2 SVGAGI. The chain's CDR3 is CASRLDRGIYEQYF. CDR3 DNA: TGTGCCAGCAGATTAGACAGGGGGATCTACGAGCAGTACTTC.

The chain joins TRBV30 to TRBJ2-1; D could derive from TRBD1 or TRBD2 (6 bases each). This CDR3 has 14 residues. Germline V gene lookup returns CDR1 GTSNPN and CDR2 SVGIG (reference sequence). The V end lost 1 base, the J end lost 7 bases, and 14 bases lay between the germline ends. The CDR3 DNA follows: TGTGCCTGGAGTGCGGGGGCAAGGTCGAATGAGCAGTTCTTC. Its translation is CAWSAGARSNEQFF.